This T cell receptor beta chain emerged from a study of shared clonotypes between healthy human individuals. The overall study: The plates for each donor numbered three CD4 naive, three CD4 memory, two CD8 naive and one CD8 memory.

The authors distributed each subset's genomic DNA evenly over several immunoSEQ plates. Profiled with immunoSEQ multiplex PCR; TCRdb holds only in-frame clones, not every one. The repertoire holds around 1.9 million clones, with approximately 92% as singletons. The naive CD8 population came from CD45RO-negative cells selected for CCR7, without terminally differentiated effector memory CD45RA+ cells. Donors were healthy HIV-negative adults without recent acute infections or vaccinations. Turning to this clone: Other DNA variants within this sample encode the same CDR3.

The sequence came from a man younger than 30 in good health. Some clones in this sample may be carry-over from other donors' samples. Material for sequencing was naive CD8+ T cells from PBMCs.

The CDR3 DNA follows: TGTGCCAGCAGCTTCGTGGGGAACACTGAAGCTTTCTTT. This codes for CASSFVGNTEAFF. The chain combines TRBV7-9 with TRBJ1-1; D unresolved. The CDR3 is 13 amino acids. Per the germline V gene, CDR1 is SEHNR and CDR2 is FQNEAQ (reference sequence). The V end was cut by 3 bases, the J end by 1 base, with 6 bases between.